One and the same sample provided the 21 T cell receptor beta chains below, sequenced in a study of OX40 agonist ivuxolimab in advanced cancers. Libraries were prepared by immunoSEQ multiplex PCR; TCRdb keeps only in-frame clonotypes and omits some of them. Among 50,000 to 60,000 clones listed, approximately 91% were seen once. This material consisted of CD4+ or CD8+ T cells sorted from blood, taken in a trial of the OX40 agonist ivuxolimab. Receptors were obtained from an adult with an advanced solid tumor such as melanoma, head and neck, liver or kidney cancer.

This chain joins TRBV7-9 and TRBJ1-1; TRBD1 might be the D (6 bases). Germline V lookup: CDR1 SEHNR, CDR2 FQNEAQ (reference sequence). With 2 bases removed from V and 6 bases from J, the gap between germline ends came to 10 bases. The CDR3 has 13 amino acids. The CDR3, as DNA: TGTGCCAGCAGCTTAATGGGGGGCTCTGAAGCTTTCTTT. Translating gives CASSLMGGSEAFF.

This clone has just one count. V usage is TRBV13 and J usage is TRBJ2-7, with 14 nucleotides matching TRBD2. The junction had 1 base not matched to a gene; V was cut back by 5 bases and J by 4 bases. Per germline, CDR1 PRHDT and CDR2 FYEKMQ (reference sequence). CDR3 length: 14 residues. The CDR3 sequence is CASSRTSGGYEQYF. The CDR3 DNA reads TGTGCCAGCAGCCGGACTAGCGGGGGGTACGAGCAGTACTTC.

V and J are TRBV4-1 and TRBJ2-7, with TRBD2 as a possible D gene (6 bases). The CDR3 covers 17 residues. Trimming pared 0 bases from V and 3 bases from J, leaving 18 bases between. CDR1 MGHRA and CDR2 YSYEKL come from the germline V gene. CDR3 protein: CASSQDEGGGGFYEQYF. For the CDR3, the DNA is TGCGCCAGCAGCCAAGATGAGGGAGGCGGAGGATTCTACGAGCAGTACTTC.

This clone has a handful of counts. This chain links TRBV9 with TRBJ2-5; 7 bases fit TRBD2. Germline loops: CDR1 SGDLS, CDR2 YYNGEE. The trim removed 3 bases at V and 2 bases at J, leaving 4 bases unmatched. The CDR3 is made up of 14 amino acids. In DNA, the CDR3 is TGTGCCAGCAGCGGCTCTAGCGGACAAGAGACCCAGTACTTC. Translating it yields CASSGSSGQETQYF.

The count of this clone is one. V usage is TRBV4-2 and J usage is TRBJ1-6; 8 bases fit TRBD1. Germline V gene lookup returns CDR1 LGHNA and CDR2 YNFKEQ. CDR3 size: 18 residues. Unmatched junction bases numbered 6, after V lost 0 bases and J lost 2 bases. The CDR3 here is CASSQDKTGVAYNSPLHF. CDR3 bases: TGTGCCAGCAGCCAAGATAAGACAGGGGTTGCCTATAATTCACCCCTCCACTTT.

The J gene is TRBJ2-7, the V gene TRBV11-2; D ambiguous. The CDR3 sequence is 13 residues long. Trimming stripped 4 bases from V and 0 bases from J, with 7 bases between. Looked up from germline, CDR1 is SGHAT and CDR2 is FQNNGV. The CDR3 DNA follows: TGTGCCAGCAGCTCGGAGAGCTCCTACGAGCAGTACTTC. Its translation is CASSSESSYEQYF.

V and J are TRBV6-5 and TRBJ1-5; tentatively, D is TRBD1 (5 bases). This CDR3 comprises 13 residues. In germline, CDR1 is MNHEY, CDR2 SVGAGI. V lost 5 bases, J lost 5 bases, and 10 bases lay in between. The CDR3 here is CASSPGSHQPQHF. CDR3 DNA: TGTGCCAGCAGTCCAGGGAGCCATCAGCCCCAGCATTTT.

Only one count was recorded for this clone. This sequence joins TRBV7-9 and TRBJ2-7; possible D gene TRBD2, 5 bases. CDR3 length equals 13 residues. V lost 5 bases to trimming and J lost 4 bases, with 12 bases between them. Per the germline V gene, CDR1 is SEHNR and CDR2 is FQNEAQ (reference sequence). The CDR3 reads CASSRSSGYEQYF. In nucleotides, the CDR3 is TGTGCCAGCAGCCGATCCTCGGGATACGAGCAGTACTTC. The whole variable domain, remainder taken from reference TRBV7-9 and TRBJ2-7, is DTGVSQNPRHKITKRGQNVTFRCDPISEHNRLYWYRQTLGQGPEFLTYFQNEAQLEKSRLLSDRFSAERPKGSFSTLEIQRTEQGDSAMYLCASSRSSGYEQYFGPGTRLTVT.

The chain is built from TRBV7-6 and TRBJ1-1; D remains ambiguous. CDR3 length: 14 amino acids. Trimming removed 3 bases from V and 1 base from J, with 9 bases in between. Germline CDR1 reads SGHVS; CDR2 reads FNYEAQ. CDR3 amino acids: CASSLSDGNTEAFF. In DNA, the CDR3 is TGTGCCAGCAGCTTGTCGGACGGGAACACTGAAGCTTTCTTT.

The chain combines TRBV11-2 with TRBJ2-7, with TRBD2 identical over 12 bases. CDR3 length equals 15 residues. Germline CDR1 reads SGHAT; CDR2 reads FQNNGV. The J segment lost 5 bases and the V segment lost 2 bases, leaving 4 bases of the junction unmatched. DNA for the CDR3: TGTGCCAGCAGCTTACTAGCGGGGGGGGTAGACGAGCAGTACTTC. This sequence encodes CASSLLAGGVDEQYF.

The V call is TRBV6-1, the J call TRBJ1-1; D remains unclear. V lost 8 bases, J lost 2 bases, and 3 bases lay in between. The CDR3 contains 10 residues. CDR1 MNHNS and CDR2 SASEGT come from the germline V gene. CDR3 sequence (DNA): TGTGCCAGCTTAAACACTGAAGCTTTCTTT. It yields the protein CASLNTEAFF.

The CDR3 coding sequence is TGTGCCAGCAGTTACCCCGGGTACGAGCAGTACTTC. This sequence encodes CASSYPGYEQYF. The genes are TRBV25-1 and TRBJ2-7; no firm D call. Germline-derived CDR1 and CDR2 are MGHDK and SYGVNS. Trimming removed 5 bases at V and 4 bases at J, with 9 bases between. The CDR3 is 12 amino acids.

The chain employs TRBV5-4 and TRBJ2-7, with D possibly being TRBD1 or TRBD2 (5 bases each). The CDR3 has 15 amino acids. Between the trimmed V and J ends, which lost 4 bases and 5 bases, there was a span of 19 bases. Germline values: CDR1 SGHNT, CDR2 YYREEE (reference sequence). CDR3: CASSLDPGRGDEQYF. CDR3 sequence (DNA): TGTGCCAGCAGCCTGGACCCGGGACGTGGGGACGAGCAGTACTTC.

The CDR3 nucleotides are TGTGCCAGCGGAGGGTCCACCGGGGAGCTGTTTTTT. Protein: CASGGSTGELFF. The genes are TRBV7-8 and TRBJ2-2; D may be TRBD2 (6 bases). V was cut by 8 bases and J by 4 bases, with 8 bases left in between. The length of the CDR3 is 12 residues. Germline V gene data show CDR1 as SGHVS and CDR2 as FQNEAQ.

This clone qualifies as medium-sized. V and J are TRBV4-2 and TRBJ2-1, with 12 bases matching TRBD2. J lost 7 bases, V lost 1 base, and 2 bases had no gene match. The CDR3 has 15 amino acids. Germline V gene sequence: CDR1 LGHNA, CDR2 YNFKEQ. The CDR3 loop is CASSQASGGGNEQFF. The DNA for the CDR3 is TGTGCCAGCAGCCAAGCTAGCGGGGGGGGGAATGAGCAGTTCTTC.

The chain joins TRBV6-6 to TRBJ2-7, with D possibly being TRBD2 (5 bases). The germline V and J ends were trimmed by 4 bases and 5 bases, with 12 bases remaining between them. The CDR3 spans 13 residues. CDR1 and CDR2 from the germline V gene are MNHNY and SVGAGI (reference sequence). The CDR3 nucleotides are TGTGCCAGCAGTTGGTTGCTAGCAGACGAGCAGTACTTC. Amino acid sequence: CASSWLLADEQYF.

V and J are TRBV9 and TRBJ1-2; D ambiguous. The germline CDR1 and CDR2 sequences are SGDLS and YYNGEE. Trimming cost V 3 bases and J 4 bases, with 7 bases left between them. CDR3 size: 12 residues. The CDR3 here is CASSGTSYGYTF. The CDR3 nucleotides read TGTGCCAGCAGCGGCACTAGCTATGGCTACACCTTC.

The chain has TRBV10-3 and TRBJ1-1; D not resolved. The CDR3 length is 15 residues. The germline CDR1 and CDR2 sequences are ENHRY and SYGVKD. The germline V and J ends were trimmed by 0 bases and 1 base, with 9 bases remaining between them. For the CDR3, the DNA is TGTGCCATCAGTGAGTCTCTTCAGGAGAACACTGAAGCTTTCTTT. This encodes CAISESLQENTEAFF.

V is TRBV18 and J is TRBJ2-7; D uncertain. This CDR3 is built from 15 residues. V was trimmed by 3 bases and J by 2 bases, leaving 14 bases between them. Germline V CDR1 and CDR2: KGHSH, LQKENI. DNA of the CDR3: TGTGCCAGCTCACCGGCGGATCTCGGAGCCTACGAGCAGTACTTC. Protein product: CASSPADLGAYEQYF.

This clone has a handful of counts. The chain combines TRBV7-9 with TRBJ1-1, with TRBD1 identical over 7 bases. CDR3 length: 10 amino acids. The ends lost 5 bases at V and 10 bases at J; junction bases unmatched: 1. Germline CDR1 SEHNR, CDR2 FQNEAQ (reference sequence). CDR3 region: CASSQGGAFF. CDR3 coding DNA: TGTGCCAGCAGCCAGGGGGGAGCTTTCTTT.

This chain connects TRBV11-1 to TRBJ1-1; weak D call: TRBD1 (6 bases). This CDR3 contains 16 residues. Germline V gene lookup returns CDR1 SGHAT and CDR2 FQDESV (reference sequence). The V and J ends lost 3 bases and 5 bases respectively, with 19 bases between them. CDR3 protein: CASSFQRGGRGTEAFF. The CDR3 region has the DNA TGTGCCAGCAGCTTTCAGAGGGGGGGGAGAGGGACTGAAGCTTTCTTT.